A selection of T cell receptor beta chains follows, all from one sample in a study of blood T cell repertoires in COVID-19. TCRdb's table, derived via immunoSEQ multiplex PCR, lists solely in-frame clones and lacks some. The profile shows 200,000 to 250,000 clones, approximately 88% of them singletons. Sequencing was carried out using PBMCs or T cells enriched from blood (not recorded which). The origin of the receptors is a woman in her twenties or thirties who had been exposed to COVID-19. The CDR3 runs from the conserved cysteine through the conserved F or W. The D gene is left open where the match is weak. Only part of the rows carry a size: once, few, many, or a class if the clone is expanded.

TRBD1	NA	TRBV9	TRBJ2-7	TGTGCCAGCAGCATATCCGGGACAGACTACGAGCAGTACTTC	CASSISGTDYEQYF
TRBD2	NA	TRBV19	TRBJ2-3	TGTGCCAGTAGTCACTTACTAGCGCACACAGATACGCAGTATTTT	CASSHLLAHTDTQYF
TRBD2	NA	TRBV5-1	TRBJ2-1	TGCGCCAGCAGCACCACTAGCGGGAGGTTAAGTAATGAGCAGTTCTTC	CASSTTSGRLSNEQFF
NA	NA	TRBV29-1	TRBJ1-1	TGCAGCGTTGATCAGGGCTCTGAAGCTTTCTTT	CSVDQGSEAFF
NA	NA	TRBV9	TRBJ2-7	TGTGCCAGCAGCCCCAATTCGGGGATCCTCTCCTACGAGCAGTACTTC	CASSPNSGILSYEQYF
TRBD1	NA	TRBV5-1	TRBJ2-1	TGCGCCAGCCACCGGGACAGGGGGCGAAGAGGGAGCCATTACAATGAGCAGTTCTTC	CASHRDRGRRGSHYNEQFF
TRBD1	NA	TRBV2	TRBJ2-7	TGTGCCAGCAGTGACCCGACAGGGACCTACGAGCAGTACTTC	CASSDPTGTYEQYF
NA	NA	TRBV9	TRBJ2-1	TGTGCCAGCAGCGTACGTTACTTATATGAGCAGTTCTTC	CASSVRYLYEQFF
TRBD2	NA	TRBV3-1/TRBV3-2	TRBJ2-2	TGTGCCAGCAGCCAAGACGGGATCGGGAGGACCGGGGAGCTGTTTTTT	CASSQDGIGRTGELFF
NA	once	TRBV5-1	TRBJ1-2	TGCGCCAGCAGCGGCAAAGGTCGGGGTTTAAGGTATGGCTACACCTTC	CASSGKGRGLRYGYTF
NA	NA	TRBV6-4	TRBJ1-2	TGTGCCAGCAGTGACTCGCATTCTCAGGGTTCTGATGGCTACACCTTC	CASSDSHSQGSDGYTF
TRBD2	once	TRBV7-9	TRBJ2-3	TGTGCCAGCAGCCCGGTTGGGGCGGGAGTTTCAGATACGCAGTATTTT	CASSPVGAGVSDTQYF
TRBD2	NA	TRBV28	TRBJ2-1	TGTGCCAGCAGTTTAAGGGGACTAGCGGGGAATGAGCAGTTCTTC	CASSLRGLAGNEQFF
TRBD1	once	TRBV11-2	TRBJ1-1	TGTGCCAGCAGCTTGACAGGGGGAGGCACTGAAGCTTTCTTT	CASSLTGGGTEAFF
NA	NA	TRBV15	TRBJ1-5	TGTGCCACCAGCAGAGGTACAGTTAGCAATCAGCCCCAGCATTTT	CATSRGTVSNQPQHF
NA	NA	TRBV5-6	TRBJ1-1	TGTGCCAGCAGCTTGGCTCGGTATACGGCTTTCTTT	CASSLARYTAFF